The sequence of this T cell receptor (beta chain) was determined in a study of blood T cell repertoires in COVID-19 (dated by TCRdb to between 2020 and 2021). In the study overall: Samples from collaborators originated in the United States, Italy and Spain and spanned both the acute and convalescent phases of COVID-19. The material from the prospective study consisted of cDNA or gDNA derived from T cells, B-cell-depleted T cells, or PBMCs. Subjects who had been exposed to COVID-19, were actively infected with it, or had recovered from it provided the deeply sampled blood TCRbeta repertoires that made up the dataset. A freely available public database, intended as a resource for researchers studying the immune response to SARS-CoV-2, is where the repertoires were released. Samples were obtained from the ongoing ImmuneRACE study (first 160 participants) and from some 1,200 subjects provided by 6 global collaborators. Sample metadata almost always included a de-identified subject ID, COVID-19 status, age in years and sex. Where HLA class I and class II types were available, the types were taken from metadata supplied by the sample provider, not from assay-based typing. Here is what the overall study found, with its caveats: Clinical and demographic metadata were provided uncurated, with the amount varying by source and participant.

From a lookup of the germline V gene, CDR1 and CDR2 are SGHRS and YFSETQ. Trimming leaves V shorter by 0 bases and J shorter by 2 bases, with the junction holding 6 bases beyond the gene matches. Including cysteine and phenylalanine, the CDR3 has 16 amino acids. Only the CDR3 region is kept as DNA, spanning 48 bases read in frame from base 1. Each collaborating institution followed its own protocols to collect whole blood in K2EDTA tubes. For TCRbeta analysis, collaborators shipped samples in one of three forms: frozen whole blood, isolated PBMCs, or DNA extracted from either of those sample types. In this sample, this clone turned up a few times. Its antigen has not been determined. One base away there is no much larger clone; base qualities are not given. The immunoSEQ Assay, a bias-controlled multiplex PCR, was used to amplify TCRbeta CDR3 regions from genomic DNA. The study's processing was this. The number of nucleated cells in each sample was estimated by amplification of reference gene primers within the assay. To quantify the absolute abundance of each unique TCRbeta CDR3 rearrangement, sequence reads were collapsed and filtered. For each sample, productive Simpson clonality was calculated by taking the square root of Simpson's diversity index across productive rearrangements. Sourced from immuneACCESS, this table was stored by TCRdb with only in-frame sequences that have V and J called. A share of the clones is absent; for the studies checked, an unresolved V gene accounts for under half, and the remainder has no known explanation. V and J calls and clone size are given by that table; D and trimming were obtained from the DNA. The sample includes roughly 90,000 clones, with about 85% observed a single time. 38% of the sample is taken by the ten largest.

Recombination connected TRBV5-1 to TRBJ2-7, with TRBD1 identical over 9 junction bases. The clonotype comes from a man at least 80 years old with acute or convalescent COVID-19. Source material: peripheral blood. The nucleotides are TGCGCCAGCAGCTTGGACGGGACAGGGCGACCCTACGAGCAGTACTTC. Its translation is CASSLDGTGRPYEQYF.